This TCR beta chain was profiled in a study of T cells after yellow fever vaccination. This clonotype was seen a handful of times. TCRdb passed the 5' RACE reads through MiXCR, listing each CDR3 protein once. The profile shows 340,000 or so distinct CDR3 sequences, roughly an eighth of them singletons. Germline-derived CDR1 and CDR2 are SQVTM and ANQGSEA. The V end was cut by 3 bases, the J end by 8 bases, with 15 bases between. The CDR3 sequence is 13 residues long. The chain recombines TRBV29-1 with TRBJ2-3, with D maybe TRBD2 (6 bases). The sequence derives from a man younger than 35 who received the YFV17D yellow fever vaccine. This specimen consisted of CD4+ T cells sorted from PBMCs, obtained 15 days after the yellow fever booster vaccination. The CDR3 region is CSVDLVGEVTQYF. The DNA for the CDR3 is TGCAGCGTTGACTTAGTGGGGGAGGTTACGCAGTATTTT.